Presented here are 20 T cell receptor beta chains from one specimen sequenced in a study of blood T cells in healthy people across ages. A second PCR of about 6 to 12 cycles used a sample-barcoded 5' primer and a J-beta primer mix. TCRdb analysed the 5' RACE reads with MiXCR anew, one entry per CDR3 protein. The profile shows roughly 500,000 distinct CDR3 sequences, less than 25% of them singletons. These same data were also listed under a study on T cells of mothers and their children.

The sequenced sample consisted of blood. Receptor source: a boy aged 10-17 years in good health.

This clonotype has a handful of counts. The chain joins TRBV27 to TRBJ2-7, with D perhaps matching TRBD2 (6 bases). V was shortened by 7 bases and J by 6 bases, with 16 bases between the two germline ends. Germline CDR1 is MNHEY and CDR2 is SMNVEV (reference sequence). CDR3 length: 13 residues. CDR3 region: CASTFGGGSEQYF. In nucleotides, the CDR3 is TGTGCCAGCACCTTCGGAGGAGGGTCCGAGCAGTACTTC.

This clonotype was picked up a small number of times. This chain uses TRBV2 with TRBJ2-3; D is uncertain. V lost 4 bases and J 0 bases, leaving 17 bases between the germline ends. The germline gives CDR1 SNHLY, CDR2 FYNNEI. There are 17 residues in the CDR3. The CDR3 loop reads CASSASRYGLSTDTQYF. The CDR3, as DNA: TGTGCCAGCAGTGCCTCCCGGTATGGGCTCAGCACAGATACGCAGTATTTT.

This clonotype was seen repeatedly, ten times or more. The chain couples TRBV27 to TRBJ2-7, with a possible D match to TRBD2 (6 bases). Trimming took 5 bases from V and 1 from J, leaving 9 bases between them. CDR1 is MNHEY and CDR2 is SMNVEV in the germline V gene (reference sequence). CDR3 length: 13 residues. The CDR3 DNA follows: TGTGCCAGCAGTCTACTAGCTTCCTACGAGCAGTACTTC. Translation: CASSLLASYEQYF.

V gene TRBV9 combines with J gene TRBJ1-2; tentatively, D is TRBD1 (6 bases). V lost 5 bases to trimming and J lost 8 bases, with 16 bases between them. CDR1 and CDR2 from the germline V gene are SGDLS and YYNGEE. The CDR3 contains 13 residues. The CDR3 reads CASSYTGMGGYTF. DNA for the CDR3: TGTGCCAGCAGTTACACAGGGATGGGAGGCTACACCTTC.

The CDR3 reads CASSLTVPPSGGAYEQFF. CDR3 sequence (DNA): TGTGCCAGCAGCTTGACGGTCCCTCCTAGCGGGGGGGCCTATGAGCAGTTCTTC. The chain combines TRBV5-6 with TRBJ2-5; 12 bases match TRBD2. The DNA end is more similar to TRBJ2-1, so the J call may be wrong. The germline V gene encodes CDR1 SGHDT and CDR2 YYEEEE. This CDR3 has 18 residues.

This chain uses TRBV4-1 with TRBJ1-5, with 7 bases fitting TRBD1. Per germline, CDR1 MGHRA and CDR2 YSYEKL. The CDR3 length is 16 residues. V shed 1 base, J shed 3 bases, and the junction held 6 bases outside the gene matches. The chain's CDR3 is CASSQVLQGYNQPQHF. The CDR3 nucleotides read TGCGCCAGCAGCCAAGTCCTACAGGGGTACAATCAGCCCCAGCATTTT.

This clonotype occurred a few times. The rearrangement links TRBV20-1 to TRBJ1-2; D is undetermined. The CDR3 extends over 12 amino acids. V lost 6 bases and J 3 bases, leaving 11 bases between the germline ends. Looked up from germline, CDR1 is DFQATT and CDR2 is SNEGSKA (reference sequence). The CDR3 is CSASREDYGYTF. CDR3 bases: TGCAGTGCGAGTAGGGAGGACTATGGCTACACCTTC.

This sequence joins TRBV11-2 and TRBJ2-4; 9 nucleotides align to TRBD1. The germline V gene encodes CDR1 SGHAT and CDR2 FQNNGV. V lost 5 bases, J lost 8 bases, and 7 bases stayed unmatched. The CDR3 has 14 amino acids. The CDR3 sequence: CASSPTGGGDIQYF. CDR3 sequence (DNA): TGTGCCAGCAGCCCGACAGGGGGTGGGGACATTCAGTACTTC.

The CDR3 sequence is CASSSRTASYEQYF. The CDR3 DNA is TGTGCCAGCTCGTCGAGGACAGCCTCCTACGAGCAGTACTTC. The chain couples TRBV18 to TRBJ2-1; a possible D gene is TRBD1 (6 bases). The better agreement between TRBJ2-7 and the DNA end casts doubt on the J call. The CDR3 runs to 14 residues. Germline loops: CDR1 KGHSH, CDR2 LQKENI.

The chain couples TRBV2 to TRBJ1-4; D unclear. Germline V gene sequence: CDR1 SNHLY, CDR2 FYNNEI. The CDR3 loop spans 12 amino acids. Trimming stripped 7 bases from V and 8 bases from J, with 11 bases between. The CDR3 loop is CASKGENEKLFF. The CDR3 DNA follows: TGTGCCAGCAAGGGAGAGAACGAAAAACTGTTTTTT.

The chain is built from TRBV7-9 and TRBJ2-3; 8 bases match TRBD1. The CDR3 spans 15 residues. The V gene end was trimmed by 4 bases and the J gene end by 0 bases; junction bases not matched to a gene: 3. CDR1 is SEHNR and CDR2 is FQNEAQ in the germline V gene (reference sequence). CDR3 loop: CASSSRDRSTDTQYF. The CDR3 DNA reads TGTGCCAGCAGCTCAAGGGACAGGAGCACAGATACGCAGTATTTT.

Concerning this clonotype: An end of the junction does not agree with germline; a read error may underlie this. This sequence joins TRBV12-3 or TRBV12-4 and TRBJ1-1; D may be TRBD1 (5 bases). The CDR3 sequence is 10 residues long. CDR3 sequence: CASRGTSEIF. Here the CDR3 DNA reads TGTGCCAGCAGGGGGACCAGCGAGATCTTT.

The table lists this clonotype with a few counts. In DNA, the CDR3 is TGTGCCAGCAGCTTAGACAGGGGGCCGGGCGAGCAGTACTTC. Translated: CASSLDRGPGEQYF. V usage is TRBV7-9 and J usage is TRBJ2-5, with 9 bases matching TRBD1. The J call is doubtful: the DNA matches TRBJ2-7 better. Germline CDR1 and CDR2: SEHNR and FQNEAQ (reference sequence). The CDR3 length is 14 residues.

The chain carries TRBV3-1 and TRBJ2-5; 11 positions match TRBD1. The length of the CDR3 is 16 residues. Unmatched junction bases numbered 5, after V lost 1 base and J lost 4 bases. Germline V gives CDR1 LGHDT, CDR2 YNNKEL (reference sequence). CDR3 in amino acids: CASSQVGTGGPETQYF. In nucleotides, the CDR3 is TGTGCCAGCAGCCAAGTGGGGACAGGGGGTCCAGAGACCCAGTACTTC.

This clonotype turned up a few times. The CDR3 loop is CASSWNRGNTEAFF. The CDR3 DNA is TGTGCCAGCAGTTGGAACCGGGGGAACACTGAAGCTTTCTTT. The chain links TRBV12-3 or TRBV12-4 to TRBJ1-1, with unresolved D. The ends were cut back, 4 bases at V and 1 base at J, with 10 bases in the middle. CDR3 length: 14 residues.

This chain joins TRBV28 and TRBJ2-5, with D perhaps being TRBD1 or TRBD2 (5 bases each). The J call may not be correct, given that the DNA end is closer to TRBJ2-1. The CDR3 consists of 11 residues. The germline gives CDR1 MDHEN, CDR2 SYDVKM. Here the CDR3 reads CASRRGSEQFF. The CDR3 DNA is TGTGCCAGCAGGAGGGGATCTGAGCAGTTCTTC.

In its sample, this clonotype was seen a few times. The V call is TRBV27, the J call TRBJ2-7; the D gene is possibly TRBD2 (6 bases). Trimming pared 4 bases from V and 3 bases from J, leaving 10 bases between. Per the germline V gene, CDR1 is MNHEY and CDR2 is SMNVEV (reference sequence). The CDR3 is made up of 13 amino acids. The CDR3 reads CASSYGEDYEQYF. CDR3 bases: TGTGCCAGCAGTTACGGGGAGGACTACGAGCAGTACTTC.

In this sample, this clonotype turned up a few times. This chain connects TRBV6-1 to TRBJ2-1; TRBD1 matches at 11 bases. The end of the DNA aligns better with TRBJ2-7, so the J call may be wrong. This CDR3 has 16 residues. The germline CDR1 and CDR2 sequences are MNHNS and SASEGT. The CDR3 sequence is CASSEAVGQGVYEQYF. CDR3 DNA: TGTGCCAGCAGTGAAGCTGTGGGACAGGGGGTCTACGAGCAGTACTTC.

In DNA form, the CDR3 reads TGTGCCAGCAGGGAGACAGGAATATACTACGAGCAGTACTTC. Residues: CASRETGIYYEQYF. The chain links TRBV28 to TRBJ2-7; D may be TRBD1 (6 bases). Trimming removed 6 bases at V and 3 bases at J, with 15 bases between. Germline CDR1 and CDR2: MDHEN and SYDVKM. CDR3 length equals 14 residues.

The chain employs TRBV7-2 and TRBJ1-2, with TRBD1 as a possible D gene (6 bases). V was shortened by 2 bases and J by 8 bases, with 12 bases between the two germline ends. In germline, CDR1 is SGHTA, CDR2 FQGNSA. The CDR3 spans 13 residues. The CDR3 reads CASSLNPTGGYTF. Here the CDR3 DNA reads TGTGCCAGCAGCTTAAATCCTACAGGGGGCTACACCTTC. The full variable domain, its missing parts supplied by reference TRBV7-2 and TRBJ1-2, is GAGVSQSPSNKVTEKGKDVELRCDPISGHTALYWYRQSLGQGLEFLIYFQGNSAPDKSGLPSDRFSAERTGGSVSTLTIQRTQQEDSAVYLCASSLNPTGGYTFGSGTRLTVV.